This is a list of T cell receptor beta chains from one sample in a study of blood T cell repertoires in COVID-19. Data came from immunoSEQ multiplex PCR; TCRdb stores just in-frame clones and leaves some out. This table holds 95,000 to 150,000 clones, about 78% found once. Sequenced: peripheral blood. Receptor source: a man aged 65 to 79 with acute or convalescent COVID-19. The CDR3 runs from the conserved cysteine through the conserved F or W. The D gene is left open where the match is weak. Not every row has a clone size; where given, it reads once, few, many or a size class.

CDR3 length | clone size | J gene | V gene | D gene | CDR3 protein | CDR3 DNA
13 | few | TRBJ1-5 | TRBV30 | TRBD1 | CAWGTGGDQPQHF | TGTGCCTGGGGGACAGGGGGAGATCAGCCCCAGCATTTT
15 | once | TRBJ1-1 | TRBV29-1 | TRBD1 | CSADPGTGINTEAFF | TGCAGCGCTGATCCCGGGACAGGGATTAACACTGAAGCTTTCTTT
16 | few | TRBJ1-2 | TRBV6-5 | TRBD1 | CASSYSKQGGAEGYTF | TGTGCCAGCAGTTACTCGAAACAGGGGGGCGCCGAAGGCTACACCTTC
16 | NA | TRBJ2-7 | TRBV5-1 | NA | CASSLSDSFRRGEQYF | TGCGCCAGCAGCCTTTCTGACAGCTTCCGTCGCGGCGAGCAGTACTTC
14 | many | TRBJ2-1 | TRBV6-1 | NA | CASSEARGRSEQFF | TGTGCCAGCAGTGAAGCGCGAGGAAGGAGCGAGCAGTTCTTC
16 | NA | TRBJ2-5 | TRBV5-1 | TRBD2 | CASSLQGGGAGETQYF | TGCGCCAGCAGCTTGCAGGGCGGGGGGGCCGGAGAGACCCAGTACTTC
16 | NA | TRBJ2-5 | TRBV7-3 | TRBD1 | CASRETGGAIQETQYF | TGTGCCAGCAGGGAGACAGGGGGCGCAATCCAAGAGACCCAGTACTTC
15 | few | TRBJ1-1 | TRBV4-3 | TRBD1 | CASSQVETGDTEAFF | TGCGCCAGCAGCCAAGTCGAGACAGGGGACACTGAAGCTTTCTTT
16 | NA | TRBJ2-2 | TRBV4-2 | TRBD1 | CASSQDRDRDTGELFF | TGTGCCAGCAGCCAAGATCGCGACAGGGACACCGGGGAGCTGTTTTTT
15 | NA | TRBJ1-1 | TRBV6-2/TRBV6-3 | NA | CASSPYPEGNTEAFF | TGTGCCAGCAGCCCATACCCGGAGGGGAACACTGAAGCTTTCTTT
13 | NA | TRBJ1-2 | TRBV5-4 | NA | CASSLGAGNGYTF | TGTGCCAGCAGCTTGGGGGCAGGGAATGGCTACACCTTC
17 | NA | TRBJ2-1 | TRBV3-1/TRBV3-2 | TRBD2 | CASSRGVAGGQYNEQFF | TGTGCCAGCAGCCGCGGGGTAGCGGGGGGCCAATACAATGAGCAGTTCTTC
15 | NA | TRBJ1-1 | TRBV5-8 | TRBD1 | CASSLGQGLSTEAFF | TGTGCCAGCAGCTTGGGACAGGGATTGAGCACTGAAGCTTTCTTT
15 | NA | TRBJ1-3 | TRBV9 | NA | CASSVEGVGGNTIYF | TGTGCCAGCAGCGTAGAGGGGGTGGGCGGAAACACCATATATTTT
13 | NA | TRBJ1-1 | TRBV4-3 | NA | CASSSMLGGEAFF | TGCGCCAGCAGCTCCATGCTCGGGGGTGAAGCTTTCTTT
16 | once | TRBJ2-1 | TRBV27 | TRBD1 | CASSSWTGFVLHEQFF | TGTGCCAGCAGTTCGTGGACAGGTTTTGTCCTGCATGAGCAGTTCTTC
14 | NA | TRBJ2-1 | TRBV25-1 | TRBD2 | CASSSGGAYNEQFF | TGTGCCAGCAGTAGCGGGGGGGCCTACAATGAGCAGTTCTTC
17 | once | TRBJ1-1 | TRBV15 | TRBD1 | CATSKGAGGNMNTEAFF | TGTGCCACCAGCAAAGGGGCAGGGGGAAATATGAACACTGAAGCTTTCTTT
14 | NA | TRBJ1-3 | TRBV2 | NA | CASSEIQSGNTIYF | TGTGCCAGCAGTGAAATACAGTCTGGAAACACCATATATTTT
14 | NA | TRBJ2-3 | TRBV5-1 | NA | CASSLGVTADTQYF | TGCGCCAGCAGCTTGGGAGTTACCGCAGATACGCAGTATTTT
13 | few | TRBJ2-7 | TRBV29-1 | TRBD1 | CSVPGDRGDEQYF | TGCAGCGTCCCCGGGGACAGGGGCGACGAGCAGTACTTC
14 | few | TRBJ1-2 | TRBV5-1 | TRBD1 | CASSLANEGAGYTF | TGCGCCAGCAGCTTGGCGAACGAGGGGGCTGGCTACACCTTC
15 | few | TRBJ2-7 | TRBV11-2 | TRBD1 | CASSGGTGPSYEQYF | TGTGCCAGCAGCGGGGGGACAGGGCCCAGCTACGAGCAGTACTTC
15 | few | TRBJ2-7 | TRBV6-5 | NA | CASSYQAGATYEQYF | TGTGCCAGCAGTTACCAGGCAGGGGCAACCTACGAGCAGTACTTC
15 | once | TRBJ2-3 | TRBV19 | NA | CASSSSRSPTDTQYF | TGTGCCAGTAGTTCCTCCAGGTCCCCAACAGATACGCAGTATTTT
15 | NA | TRBJ1-2 | TRBV7-9 | NA | CASSSTSGTFSGYTF | TGTGCCAGCAGCTCAACATCCGGGACATTTAGTGGCTACACCTTC
18 | NA | TRBJ1-5 | TRBV15 | NA | CATSSLARGGVSNQPQHF | TGTGCCACCAGCAGCCTGGCAAGGGGAGGCGTTAGCAATCAGCCCCAGCATTTT
16 | NA | TRBJ1-2 | TRBV18 | TRBD1 | CASSPQSQTGGNGYTF | TGTGCCAGCTCACCGCAAAGTCAGACAGGGGGAAATGGCTACACCTTC
15 | NA | TRBJ2-1 | TRBV5-1 | NA | CASSWGGAPYNEQFF | TGCGCCAGCAGCTGGGGGGGGGCACCCTACAATGAGCAGTTCTTC
15 | NA | TRBJ1-3 | TRBV3-1/TRBV3-2 | TRBD1 | CASSHRTGRRNTIYF | TGTGCCAGCAGCCATAGGACAGGAAGAAGAAACACCATATATTTT
14 | NA | TRBJ1-2 | TRBV7-2 | NA | CASSLAVTDYGYTF | TGTGCCAGCAGCTTAGCAGTGACAGACTATGGCTACACCTTC
15 | NA | TRBJ2-7 | TRBV5-1 | NA | CASSLEARGSYEQYF | TGCGCCAGCAGCTTGGAGGCTAGGGGCAGCTACGAGCAGTACTTC
13 | once | TRBJ2-5 | TRBV12-3/TRBV12-4 | TRBD2 | CASRRGGAETQYF | TGTGCCAGCAGGCGCGGGGGGGCAGAGACCCAGTACTTC
13 | NA | TRBJ1-5 | TRBV6-6 | NA | CASAPPPGQPQHF | TGTGCCAGCGCGCCCCCCCCCGGTCAGCCCCAGCATTTT
15 | NA | TRBJ2-7 | TRBV6-2/TRBV6-3 | TRBD1 | CASSLTGTEFDEQYF | TGTGCCAGCAGTCTAACCGGGACAGAATTTGACGAGCAGTACTTC
16 | NA | TRBJ2-2 | TRBV25-1 | NA | CASSDRLNANTGELFF | TGTGCCAGCAGTGATCGGTTAAACGCGAACACCGGGGAGCTGTTTTTT
12 | once | TRBJ2-7 | TRBV27 | NA | CASSLSGHEQYF | TGTGCCAGCAGTTTGTCAGGGCACGAGCAGTACTTC
16 | NA | TRBJ2-2 | TRBV6-1 | TRBD2 | CASSEVPSGGTGELFF | TGTGCCAGCAGTGAAGTTCCTAGCGGGGGCACCGGGGAGCTGTTTTTT
18 | few | TRBJ1-3 | TRBV18 | TRBD1 | CASSPLGTGQSSGNTIYF | TGTGCCAGCTCACCCCTCGGGACAGGCCAAAGCTCTGGAAACACCATATATTTT
17 | NA | TRBJ2-7 | TRBV5-8 | NA | CASSWSRTSRTPYEQYF | TGTGCCAGCAGCTGGTCTAGGACAAGCCGTACACCCTACGAGCAGTACTTC
16 | NA | TRBJ1-5 | TRBV19 | NA | CASSILRVDSNQPQHF | TGTGCCAGTAGTATCCTACGGGTGGATAGCAATCAGCCCCAGCATTTT
13 | NA | TRBJ1-1 | TRBV5-4 | NA | CAGYRNRGTEAFF | TGTGCCGGGTACAGGAACCGGGGGACTGAAGCTTTCTTT
15 | NA | TRBJ2-1 | TRBV7-2 | NA | CASSPNPSSYNEQFF | TGTGCCAGCAGCCCGAACCCGAGCTCCTACAATGAGCAGTTCTTC
15 | NA | TRBJ2-1 | TRBV11-2 | TRBD2 | CASSTVGTRDSEQFF | TGTGCCAGCAGCACGGTGGGGACTAGGGACTCTGAGCAGTTCTTC
11 | NA | TRBJ1-1 | TRBV6-5 | NA | CASTGNTEAFF | TGTGCCAGCACGGGGAACACTGAAGCTTTCTTT
15 | NA | TRBJ1-4 | TRBV18 | NA | CASSLAGSWTERLFF | TGTGCCAGCTCGCTCGCGGGGAGTTGGACGGAAAGACTGTTTTTT
13 | NA | TRBJ1-2 | TRBV3-1/TRBV3-2 | NA | CASSSTGNYGYTF | TGTGCCAGCAGCTCGACAGGCAACTATGGCTACACCTTC
15 | NA | TRBJ2-1 | TRBV11-3 | NA | CASSLDTRFGNEQFF | TGTGCCAGCAGCTTAGACACTAGATTTGGCAATGAGCAGTTCTTC